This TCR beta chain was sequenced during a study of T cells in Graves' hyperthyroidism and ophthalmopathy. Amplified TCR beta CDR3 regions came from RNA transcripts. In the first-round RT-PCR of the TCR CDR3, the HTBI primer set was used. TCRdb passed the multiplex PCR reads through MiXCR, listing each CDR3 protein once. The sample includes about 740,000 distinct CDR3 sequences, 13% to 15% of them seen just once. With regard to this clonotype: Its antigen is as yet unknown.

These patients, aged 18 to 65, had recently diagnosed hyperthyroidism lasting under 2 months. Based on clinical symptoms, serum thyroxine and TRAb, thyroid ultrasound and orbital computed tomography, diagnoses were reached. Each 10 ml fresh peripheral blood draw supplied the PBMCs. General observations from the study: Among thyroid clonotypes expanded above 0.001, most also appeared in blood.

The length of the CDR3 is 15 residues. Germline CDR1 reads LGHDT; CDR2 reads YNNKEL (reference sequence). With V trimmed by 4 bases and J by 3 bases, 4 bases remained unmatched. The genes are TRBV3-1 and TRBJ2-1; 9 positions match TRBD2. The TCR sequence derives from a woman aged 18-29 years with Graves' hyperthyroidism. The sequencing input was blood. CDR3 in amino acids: CASSLTSGYYNEQFF. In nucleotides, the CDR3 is TGTGCCAGCAGCCTTACTAGCGGGTACTACAATGAGCAGTTCTTC.